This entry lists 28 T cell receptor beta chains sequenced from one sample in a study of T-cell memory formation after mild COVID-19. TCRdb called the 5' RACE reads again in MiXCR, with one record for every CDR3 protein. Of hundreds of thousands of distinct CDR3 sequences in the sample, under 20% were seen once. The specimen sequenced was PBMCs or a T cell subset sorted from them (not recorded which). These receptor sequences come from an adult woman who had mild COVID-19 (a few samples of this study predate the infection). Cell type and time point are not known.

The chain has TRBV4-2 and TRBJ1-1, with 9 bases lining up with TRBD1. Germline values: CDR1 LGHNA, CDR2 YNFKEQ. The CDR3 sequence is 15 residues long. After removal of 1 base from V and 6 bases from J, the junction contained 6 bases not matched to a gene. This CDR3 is CASSQGKGTGSEAFF. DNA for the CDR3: TGTGCCAGCAGCCAAGGGAAAGGGACAGGGTCTGAAGCTTTCTTT.

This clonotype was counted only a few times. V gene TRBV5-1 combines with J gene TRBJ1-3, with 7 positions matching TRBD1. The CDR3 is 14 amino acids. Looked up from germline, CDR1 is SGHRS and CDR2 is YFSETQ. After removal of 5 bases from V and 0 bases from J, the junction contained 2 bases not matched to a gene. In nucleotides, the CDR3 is TGCGCCAGCAGGGGACAGATCTCTGGAAACACCATATATTTT. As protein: CASRGQISGNTIYF.

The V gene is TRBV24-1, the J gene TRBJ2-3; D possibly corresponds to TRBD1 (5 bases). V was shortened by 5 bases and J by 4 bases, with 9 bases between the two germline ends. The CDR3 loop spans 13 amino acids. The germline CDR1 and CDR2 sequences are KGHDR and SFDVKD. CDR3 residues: CATSGGSSDTQYF. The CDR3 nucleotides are TGTGCCACCAGTGGGGGCAGTTCAGATACGCAGTATTTT.

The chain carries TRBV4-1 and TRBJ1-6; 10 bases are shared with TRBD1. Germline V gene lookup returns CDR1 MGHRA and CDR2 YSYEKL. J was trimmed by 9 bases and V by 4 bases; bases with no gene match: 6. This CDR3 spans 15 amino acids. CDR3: CASSPGQGMVSPLHF. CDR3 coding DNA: TGCGCCAGCAGCCCGGGACAGGGGATGGTTTCACCCCTCCACTTT.

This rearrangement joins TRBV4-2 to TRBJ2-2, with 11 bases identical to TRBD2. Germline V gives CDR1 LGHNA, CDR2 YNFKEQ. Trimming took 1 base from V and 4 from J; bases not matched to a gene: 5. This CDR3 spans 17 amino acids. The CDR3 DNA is TGTGCCAGCAGCCAAGGTTTAGCGGGGGGGCCCACCGGGGAGCTGTTTTTT. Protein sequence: CASSQGLAGGPTGELFF.

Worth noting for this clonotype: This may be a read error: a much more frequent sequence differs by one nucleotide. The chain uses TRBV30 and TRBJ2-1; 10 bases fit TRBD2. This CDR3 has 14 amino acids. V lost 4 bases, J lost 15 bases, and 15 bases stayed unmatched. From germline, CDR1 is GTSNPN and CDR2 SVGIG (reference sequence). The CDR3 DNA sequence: TGTGCCTGGATCCCGGGTAGCGGGGGGACTGCCGGGTTCTTC. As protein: CAWIPGSGGTAGFF.

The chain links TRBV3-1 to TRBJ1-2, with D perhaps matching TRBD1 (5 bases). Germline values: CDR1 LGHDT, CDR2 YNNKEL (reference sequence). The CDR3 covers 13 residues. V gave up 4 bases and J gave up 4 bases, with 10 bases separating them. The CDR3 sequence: CASSPEGSYGYTF. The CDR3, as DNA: TGTGCCAGCAGCCCCGAGGGGAGCTATGGCTACACCTTC.

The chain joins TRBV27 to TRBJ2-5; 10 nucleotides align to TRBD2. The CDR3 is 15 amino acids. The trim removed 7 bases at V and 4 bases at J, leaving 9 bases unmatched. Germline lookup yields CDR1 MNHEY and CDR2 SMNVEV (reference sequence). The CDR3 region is CASMLAGAPGETQYF. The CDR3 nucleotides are TGTGCCAGCATGCTAGCGGGAGCGCCGGGAGAGACCCAGTACTTC.

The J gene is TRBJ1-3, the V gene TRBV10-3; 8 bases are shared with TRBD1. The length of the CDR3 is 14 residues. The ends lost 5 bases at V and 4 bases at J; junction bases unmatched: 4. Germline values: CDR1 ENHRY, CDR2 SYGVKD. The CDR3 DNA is TGTGCCATCAGTAGGACAGGGTTCGGAAACACCATATATTTT. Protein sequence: CAISRTGFGNTIYF.

The CDR3 sequence is CASSSLPVGQNTGELFF. The CDR3, as DNA: TGTGCCAGCAGCTCTCTCCCTGTTGGGCAGAACACCGGGGAGCTGTTTTTT. The J gene is TRBJ2-2, the V gene TRBV7-6, with unresolved D. From germline, CDR1 is SGHVS and CDR2 FNYEAQ. The V and J ends lost 4 bases and 1 base respectively, with 16 bases between them. The CDR3 spans 17 residues. The whole variable domain, remainder taken from reference TRBV7-6 and TRBJ2-2, is GAGVSQSPRYKVTKRGQDVALRCDPISGHVSLYWYRQALGQGPEFLTYFNYEAQQDKSGLPNDRFSAERPEGSISTLTIQRTEQRDSAMYRCASSSLPVGQNTGELFFGEGSRLTVL.

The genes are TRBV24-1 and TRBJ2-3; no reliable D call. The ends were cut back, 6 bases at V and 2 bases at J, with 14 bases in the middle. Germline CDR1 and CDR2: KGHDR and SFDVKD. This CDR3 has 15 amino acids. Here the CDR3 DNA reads TGTGCCACCAGTCCGCGGACCACCATCACAGATACGCAGTATTTT. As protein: CATSPRTTITDTQYF.

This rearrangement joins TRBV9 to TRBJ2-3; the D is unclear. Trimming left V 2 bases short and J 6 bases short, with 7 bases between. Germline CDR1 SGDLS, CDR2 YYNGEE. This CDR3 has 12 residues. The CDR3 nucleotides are TGTGCCAGCAGCGTGAGTTGGGATACGCAGTATTTT. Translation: CASSVSWDTQYF.

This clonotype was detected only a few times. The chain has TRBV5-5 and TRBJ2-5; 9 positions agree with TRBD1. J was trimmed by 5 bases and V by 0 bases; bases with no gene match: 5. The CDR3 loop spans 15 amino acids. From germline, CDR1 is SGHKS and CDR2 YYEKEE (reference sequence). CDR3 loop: CASSLAHRGLETQYF. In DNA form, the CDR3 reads TGTGCCAGCAGCTTGGCCCACAGGGGGCTGGAGACCCAGTACTTC.

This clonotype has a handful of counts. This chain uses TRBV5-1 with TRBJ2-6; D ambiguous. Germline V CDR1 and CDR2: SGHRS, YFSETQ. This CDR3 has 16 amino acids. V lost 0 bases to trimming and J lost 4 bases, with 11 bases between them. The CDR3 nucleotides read TGCGCCAGCAGCTTGGATTCCGGGCCCGGGGCCAACGTCCTGACTTTC. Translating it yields CASSLDSGPGANVLTF.

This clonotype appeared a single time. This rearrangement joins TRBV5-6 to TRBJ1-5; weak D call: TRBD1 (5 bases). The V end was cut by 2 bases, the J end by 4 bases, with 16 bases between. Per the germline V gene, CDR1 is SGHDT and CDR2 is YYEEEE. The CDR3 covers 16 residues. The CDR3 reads CASSFKGPAGNQPQHF. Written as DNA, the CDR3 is TGTGCCAGCAGCTTCAAAGGGCCGGCAGGGAATCAGCCCCAGCATTTT.

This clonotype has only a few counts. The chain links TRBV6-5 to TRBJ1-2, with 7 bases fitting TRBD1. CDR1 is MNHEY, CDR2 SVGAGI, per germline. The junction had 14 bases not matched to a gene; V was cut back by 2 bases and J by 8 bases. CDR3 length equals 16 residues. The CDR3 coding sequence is TGTGCCAGCAGTTACGAGGGGGCCTTCTTCCTCGAAGGCTACACCTTC. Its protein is CASSYEGAFFLEGYTF.

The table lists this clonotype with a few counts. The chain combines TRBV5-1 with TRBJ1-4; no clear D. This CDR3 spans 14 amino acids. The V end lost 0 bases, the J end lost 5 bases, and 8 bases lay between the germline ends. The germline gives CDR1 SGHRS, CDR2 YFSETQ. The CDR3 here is CASSLEGQNEKLFF. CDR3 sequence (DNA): TGCGCCAGCAGCTTGGAAGGCCAAAATGAAAAACTGTTTTTT. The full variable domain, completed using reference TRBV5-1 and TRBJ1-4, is KAGVTQTPRYLIKTRGQQVTLSCSPISGHRSVSWYQQTPGQGLQFLFEYFSETQRNKGNFPGRFSGRQFSNSRSEMNVSTLELGDSALYLCASSLEGQNEKLFFGSGTQLSVL.

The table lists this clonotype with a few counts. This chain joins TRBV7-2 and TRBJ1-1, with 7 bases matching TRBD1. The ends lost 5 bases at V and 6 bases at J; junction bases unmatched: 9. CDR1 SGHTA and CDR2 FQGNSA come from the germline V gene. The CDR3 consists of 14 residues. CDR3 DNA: TGTGCCAGCAGCGTAACCGGGACAGCCTCTGAAGCTTTCTTT. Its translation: CASSVTGTASEAFF.

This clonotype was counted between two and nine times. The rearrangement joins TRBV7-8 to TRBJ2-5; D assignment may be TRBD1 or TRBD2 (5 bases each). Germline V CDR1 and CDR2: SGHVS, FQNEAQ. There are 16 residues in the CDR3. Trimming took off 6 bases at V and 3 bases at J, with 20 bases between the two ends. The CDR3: CASRRRWSGGKETQYF. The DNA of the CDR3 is TGTGCCAGCAGGCGACGTTGGAGTGGGGGAAAAGAGACCCAGTACTTC.

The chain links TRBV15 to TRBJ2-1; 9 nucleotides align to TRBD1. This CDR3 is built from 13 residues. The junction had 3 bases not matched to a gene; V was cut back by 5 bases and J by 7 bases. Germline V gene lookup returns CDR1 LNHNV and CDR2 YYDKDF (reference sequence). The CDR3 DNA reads TGTGCCACCAGCTGGGACAGGGTTAATGAGCAGTTCTTC. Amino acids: CATSWDRVNEQFF.

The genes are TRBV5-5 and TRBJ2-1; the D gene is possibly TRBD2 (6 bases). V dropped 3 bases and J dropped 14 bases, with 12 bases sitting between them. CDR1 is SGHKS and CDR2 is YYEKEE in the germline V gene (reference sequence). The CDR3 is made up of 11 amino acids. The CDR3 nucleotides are TGTGCCAGCAGCTCAACCGGGGGAAAGTTCTTC. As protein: CASSSTGGKFF. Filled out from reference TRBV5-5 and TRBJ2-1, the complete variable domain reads DAGVTQSPTHLIKTRGQQVTLRCSPISGHKSVSWYQQVLGQGPQFIFQYYEKEERGRGNFPDRFSARQFPNYSSELNVNALLLGDSALYLCASSSTGGKFFGPGTRLTVL.

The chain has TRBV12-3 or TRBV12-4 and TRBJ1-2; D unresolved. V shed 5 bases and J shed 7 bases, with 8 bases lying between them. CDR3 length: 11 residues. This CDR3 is CASSLGVGYTF. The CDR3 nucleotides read TGTGCCAGCAGTCTTGGGGTTGGCTACACCTTC.

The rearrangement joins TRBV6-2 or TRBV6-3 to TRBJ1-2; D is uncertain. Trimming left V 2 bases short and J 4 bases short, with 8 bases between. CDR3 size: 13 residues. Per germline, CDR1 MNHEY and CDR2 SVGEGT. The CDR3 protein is CASSYAGVYGYTF. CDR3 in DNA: TGTGCCAGCAGTTACGCGGGCGTCTATGGCTACACCTTC.

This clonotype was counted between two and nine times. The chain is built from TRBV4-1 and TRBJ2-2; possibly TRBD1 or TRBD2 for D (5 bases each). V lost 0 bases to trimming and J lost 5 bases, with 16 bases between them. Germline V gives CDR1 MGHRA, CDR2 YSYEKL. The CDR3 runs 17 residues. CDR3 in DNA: TGCGCCAGCAGCCAAGAGGCGGCAGGGTCGGGAACCGGGGAGCTGTTTTTT. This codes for CASSQEAAGSGTGELFF.

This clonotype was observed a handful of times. The CDR3 bases are TGCGCCAGCAGCGCGGGACTTAATGAGCAGTTCTTC. This gives the protein CASSAGLNEQFF. The genes are TRBV5-1 and TRBJ2-1, with a possible D match to TRBD2 (6 bases). This CDR3 region has 12 residues. From germline, CDR1 is SGHRS and CDR2 YFSETQ. V was clipped by 4 bases and J by 7 bases, with 9 bases between them.

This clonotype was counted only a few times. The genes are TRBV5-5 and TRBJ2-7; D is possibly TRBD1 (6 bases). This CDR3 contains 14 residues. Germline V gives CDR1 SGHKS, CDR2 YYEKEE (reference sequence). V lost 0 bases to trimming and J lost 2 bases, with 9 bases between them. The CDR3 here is CASSLAGQPYEQYF. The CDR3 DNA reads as TGTGCCAGCAGCTTGGCAGGACAGCCCTACGAGCAGTACTTC. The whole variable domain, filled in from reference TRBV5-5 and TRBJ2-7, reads DAGVTQSPTHLIKTRGQQVTLRCSPISGHKSVSWYQQVLGQGPQFIFQYYEKEERGRGNFPDRFSARQFPNYSSELNVNALLLGDSALYLCASSLAGQPYEQYFGPGTRLTVT.

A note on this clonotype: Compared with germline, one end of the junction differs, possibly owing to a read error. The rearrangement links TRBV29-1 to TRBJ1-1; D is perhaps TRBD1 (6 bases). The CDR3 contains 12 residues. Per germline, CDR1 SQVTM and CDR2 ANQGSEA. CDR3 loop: CCVEEQGSEAFF. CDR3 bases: TGCTGCGTTGAAGAACAGGGTTCGGAAGCTTTCTTT.

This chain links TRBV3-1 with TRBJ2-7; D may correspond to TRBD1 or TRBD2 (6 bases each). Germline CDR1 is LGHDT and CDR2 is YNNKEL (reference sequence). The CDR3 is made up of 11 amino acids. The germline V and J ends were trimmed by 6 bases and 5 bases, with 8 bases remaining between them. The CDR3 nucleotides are TGTGCCAGCAGGGGGGGCCACGAGCAGTACTTC. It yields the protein CASRGGHEQYF.